This T cell receptor (beta chain) was observed in a study of siplizumab effects on memory and regulatory T cells. The CDR3 loop spans 13 amino acids. Trimming removed 5 bases at V and 1 base at J, with 7 bases between. Germline assignment: CDR1 SGHDT and CDR2 YYEEEE. General study findings and limits: Mean Treg-derived proportions of mappable alloreactive CD4+ clones were 55% to 75% for siplizumab and around 29% for controls. Researchers did not confirm the suppressive function of proliferating Tregs from siplizumab cultures. It seemed that naive T cells were more diverse than memory cells and were major contributors to the alloresponse.

Sequencing was performed with immunoSEQ multiplex PCR; in TCRdb, only in-frame clones are kept and a portion is missing. Here the sample spans 100,000 or so clones, around nine tenths being singletons. Of note for this clone: Antigen: not known.

Sequencing was carried out using non-Treg CD4+ T cells sorted from blood. The chain recombines TRBV5-6 with TRBJ2-1; D unclear. The receptor was derived from a human donor in good health. The CDR3 loop is CASSYGSYNEQFF. CDR3 DNA: TGTGCCAGCAGTTACGGGTCCTACAATGAGCAGTTCTTC.